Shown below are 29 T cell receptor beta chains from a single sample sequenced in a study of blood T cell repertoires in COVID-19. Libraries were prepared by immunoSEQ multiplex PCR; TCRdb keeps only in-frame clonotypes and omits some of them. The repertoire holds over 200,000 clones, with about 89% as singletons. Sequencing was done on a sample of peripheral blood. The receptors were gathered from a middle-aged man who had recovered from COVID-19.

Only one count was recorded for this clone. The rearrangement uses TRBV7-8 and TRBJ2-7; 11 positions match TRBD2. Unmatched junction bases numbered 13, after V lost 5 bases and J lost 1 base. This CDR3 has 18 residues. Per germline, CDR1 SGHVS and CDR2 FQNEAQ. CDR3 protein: CASSLPDGGTSGSYEQYF. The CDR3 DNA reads TGTGCCAGCAGCCTGCCCGATGGAGGGACTAGCGGTTCCTACGAGCAGTACTTC.

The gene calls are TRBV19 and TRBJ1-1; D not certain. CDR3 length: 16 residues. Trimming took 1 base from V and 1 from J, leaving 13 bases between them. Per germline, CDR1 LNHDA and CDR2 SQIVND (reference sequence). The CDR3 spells CASSIVPTVANTEAFF. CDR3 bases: TGTGCCAGTAGTATAGTTCCTACAGTCGCGAACACTGAAGCTTTCTTT.

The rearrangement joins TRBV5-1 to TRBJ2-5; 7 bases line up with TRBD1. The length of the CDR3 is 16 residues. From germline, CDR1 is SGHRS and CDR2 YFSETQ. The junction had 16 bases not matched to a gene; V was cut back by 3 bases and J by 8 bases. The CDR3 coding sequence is TGCGCCAGCAGCTCCCAACAGGGGACCTCCTTCGGCACCCAGTACTTC. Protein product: CASSSQQGTSFGTQYF.

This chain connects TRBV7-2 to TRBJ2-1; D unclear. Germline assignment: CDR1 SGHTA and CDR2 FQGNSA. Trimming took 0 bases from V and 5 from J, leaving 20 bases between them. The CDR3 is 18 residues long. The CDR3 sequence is CASSLALRKPSLNNEQFF. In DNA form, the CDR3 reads TGTGCCAGCAGCTTAGCGCTGAGGAAGCCATCACTAAACAATGAGCAGTTCTTC.

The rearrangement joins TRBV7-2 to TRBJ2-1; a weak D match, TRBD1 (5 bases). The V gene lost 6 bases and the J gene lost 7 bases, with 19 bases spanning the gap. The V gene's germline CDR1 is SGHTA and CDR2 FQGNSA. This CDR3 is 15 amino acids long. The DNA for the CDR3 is TGTGCCAGCAGTCTATCAGGGCGGATGGTGAATGAGCAGTTCTTC. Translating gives CASSLSGRMVNEQFF.

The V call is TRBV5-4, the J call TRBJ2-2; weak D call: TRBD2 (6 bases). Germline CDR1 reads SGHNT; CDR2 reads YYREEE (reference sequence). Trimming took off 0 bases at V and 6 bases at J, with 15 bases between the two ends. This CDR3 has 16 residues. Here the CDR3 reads CASSLGTLARAGELFF. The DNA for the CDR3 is TGTGCCAGCAGCTTGGGAACTCTAGCGCGCGCCGGGGAGCTGTTTTTT.

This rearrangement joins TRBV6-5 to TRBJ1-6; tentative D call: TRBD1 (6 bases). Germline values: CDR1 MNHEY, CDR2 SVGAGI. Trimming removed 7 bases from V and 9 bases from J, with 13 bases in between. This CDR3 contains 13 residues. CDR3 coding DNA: TGTGCCAGCACCAAGGGGGTAGTTTCACCCCTCCACTTT. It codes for CASTKGVVSPLHF.

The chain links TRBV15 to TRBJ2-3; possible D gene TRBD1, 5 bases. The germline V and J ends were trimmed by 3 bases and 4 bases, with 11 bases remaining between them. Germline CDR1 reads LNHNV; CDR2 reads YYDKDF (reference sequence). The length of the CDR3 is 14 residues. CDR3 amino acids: CATSSGPRADTQYF. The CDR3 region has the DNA TGTGCCACCAGCAGTGGCCCCAGGGCAGATACGCAGTATTTT.

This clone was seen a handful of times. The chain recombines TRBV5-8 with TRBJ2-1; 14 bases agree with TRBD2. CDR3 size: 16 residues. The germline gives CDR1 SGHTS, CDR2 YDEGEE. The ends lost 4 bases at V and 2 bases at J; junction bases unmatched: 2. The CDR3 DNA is TGTGCCAGCAGCCTGGGACTAGCGGGAGCCTACAATGAGCAGTTCTTC. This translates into CASSLGLAGAYNEQFF. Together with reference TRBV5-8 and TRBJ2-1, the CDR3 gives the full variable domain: EAGVTQSPTHLIKTRGQQATLRCSPISGHTSVYWYQQALGLGLQFLLWYDEGEERNRGNFPPRFSGRQFPNYSSELNVNALELEDSALYLCASSLGLAGAYNEQFFGPGTRLTVL.

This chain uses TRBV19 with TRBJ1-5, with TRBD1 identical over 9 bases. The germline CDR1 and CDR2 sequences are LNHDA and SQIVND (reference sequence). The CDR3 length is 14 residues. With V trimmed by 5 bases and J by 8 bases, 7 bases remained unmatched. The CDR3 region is CASSSGQGPKPQHF. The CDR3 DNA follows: TGTGCCAGTAGTTCGGGACAGGGCCCCAAGCCCCAGCATTTT. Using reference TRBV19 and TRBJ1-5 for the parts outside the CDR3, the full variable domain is DGGITQSPKYLFRKEGQNVTLSCEQNLNHDAMYWYRQDPGQGLRLIYYSQIVNDFQKGDIAEGYSVSREKKESFPLTVTSAQKNPTAFYLCASSSGQGPKPQHFGDGTRLSIL.

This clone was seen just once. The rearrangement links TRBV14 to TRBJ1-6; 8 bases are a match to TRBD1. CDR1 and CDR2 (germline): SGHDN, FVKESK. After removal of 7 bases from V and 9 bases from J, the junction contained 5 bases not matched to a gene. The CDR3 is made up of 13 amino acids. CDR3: CASNGQGGSPLHF. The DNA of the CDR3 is TGTGCCAGCAACGGACAGGGCGGTTCACCCCTCCACTTT.

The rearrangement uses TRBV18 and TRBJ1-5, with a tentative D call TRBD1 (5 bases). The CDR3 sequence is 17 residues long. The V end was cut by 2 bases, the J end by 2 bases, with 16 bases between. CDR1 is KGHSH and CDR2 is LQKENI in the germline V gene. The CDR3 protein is CASSPFAGRDGNQPQHF. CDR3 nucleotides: TGTGCCAGCTCACCATTTGCGGGGCGAGACGGCAATCAGCCCCAGCATTTT.

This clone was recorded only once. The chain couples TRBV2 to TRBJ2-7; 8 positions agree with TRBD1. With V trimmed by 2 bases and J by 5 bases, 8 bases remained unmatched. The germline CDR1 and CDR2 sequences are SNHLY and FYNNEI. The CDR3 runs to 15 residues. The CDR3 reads CASSELRTGSHEQYF. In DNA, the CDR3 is TGTGCCAGCAGTGAACTTCGGACAGGGTCCCACGAGCAGTACTTC.

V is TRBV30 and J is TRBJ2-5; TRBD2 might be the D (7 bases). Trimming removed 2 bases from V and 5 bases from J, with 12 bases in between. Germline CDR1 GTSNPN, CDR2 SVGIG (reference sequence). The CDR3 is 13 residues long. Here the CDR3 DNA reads TGTGCCTGGAGTCCCGGGGGGCCGGAGACCCAGTACTTC. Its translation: CAWSPGGPETQYF.

The CDR3 DNA reads TGTGCCAGCAGCTTCAGGACAACGTATCAAGAGACCCAGTACTTC. Its translation: CASSFRTTYQETQYF. The rearrangement links TRBV11-2 to TRBJ2-5; D may be TRBD1 (5 bases). Per germline, CDR1 SGHAT and CDR2 FQNNGV. The germline V and J ends were trimmed by 3 bases and 2 bases, with 13 bases remaining between them. CDR3 size: 15 residues.

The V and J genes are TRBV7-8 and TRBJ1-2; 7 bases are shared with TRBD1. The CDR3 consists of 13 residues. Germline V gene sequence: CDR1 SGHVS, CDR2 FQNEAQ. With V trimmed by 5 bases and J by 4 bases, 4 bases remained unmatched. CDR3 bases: TGTGCCAGCAGCCTGGGACAGATCTATGGCTACACCTTC. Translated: CASSLGQIYGYTF.

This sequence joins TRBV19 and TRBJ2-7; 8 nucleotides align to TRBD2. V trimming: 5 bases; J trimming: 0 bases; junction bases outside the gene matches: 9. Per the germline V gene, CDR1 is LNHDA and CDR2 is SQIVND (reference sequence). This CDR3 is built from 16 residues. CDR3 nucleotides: TGTGCCAGTAGTCCGAGACTGGCGGGGGGCTCCTACGAGCAGTACTTC. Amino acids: CASSPRLAGGSYEQYF.

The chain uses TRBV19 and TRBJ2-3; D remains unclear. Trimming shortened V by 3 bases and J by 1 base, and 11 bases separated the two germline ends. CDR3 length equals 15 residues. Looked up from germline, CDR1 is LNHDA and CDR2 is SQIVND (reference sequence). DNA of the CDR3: TGTGCCAGTAGTATTGGGCAGGTCGGCACAGATACGCAGTATTTT. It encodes CASSIGQVGTDTQYF.

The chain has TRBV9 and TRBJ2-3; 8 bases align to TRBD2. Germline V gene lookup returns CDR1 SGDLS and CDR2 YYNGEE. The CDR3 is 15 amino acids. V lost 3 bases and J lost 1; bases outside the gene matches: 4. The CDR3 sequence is CASSAGLVGTDTQYF. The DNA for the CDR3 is TGTGCCAGCAGCGCGGGACTAGTCGGCACAGATACGCAGTATTTT. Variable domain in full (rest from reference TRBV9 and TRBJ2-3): DSGVTQTPKHLITATGQRVTLRCSPRSGDLSVYWYQQSLDQGLQFLIQYYNGEERAKGNILERFSAQQFPDLHSELNLSSLELGDSALYFCASSAGLVGTDTQYFGPGTRLTVL.

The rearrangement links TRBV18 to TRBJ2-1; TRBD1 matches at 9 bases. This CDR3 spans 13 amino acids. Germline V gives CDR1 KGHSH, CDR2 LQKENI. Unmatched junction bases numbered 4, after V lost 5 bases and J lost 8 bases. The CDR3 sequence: CASSTGGGDEQFF. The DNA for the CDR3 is TGTGCCAGCTCAACAGGGGGCGGCGATGAGCAGTTCTTC.

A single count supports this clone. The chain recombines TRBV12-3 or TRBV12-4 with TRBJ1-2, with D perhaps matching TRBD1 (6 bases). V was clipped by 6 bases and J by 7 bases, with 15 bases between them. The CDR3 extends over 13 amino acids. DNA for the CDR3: TGTGCCAGCAGCCAACGGCAGGGGCTTGGCTACACCTTC. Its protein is CASSQRQGLGYTF.

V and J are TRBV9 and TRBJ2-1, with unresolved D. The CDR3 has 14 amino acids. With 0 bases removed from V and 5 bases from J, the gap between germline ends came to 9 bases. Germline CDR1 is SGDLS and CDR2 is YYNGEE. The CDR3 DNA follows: TGTGCCAGCAGCGTAGACCTACCGGACAATGAGCAGTTCTTC. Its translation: CASSVDLPDNEQFF.

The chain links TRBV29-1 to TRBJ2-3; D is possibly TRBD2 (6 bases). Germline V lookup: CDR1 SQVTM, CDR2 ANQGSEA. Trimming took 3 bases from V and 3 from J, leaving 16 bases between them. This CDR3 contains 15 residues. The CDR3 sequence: CSVETSSVNTDTQYF. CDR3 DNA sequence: TGCAGCGTTGAGACTAGTAGCGTCAATACAGATACGCAGTATTTT.

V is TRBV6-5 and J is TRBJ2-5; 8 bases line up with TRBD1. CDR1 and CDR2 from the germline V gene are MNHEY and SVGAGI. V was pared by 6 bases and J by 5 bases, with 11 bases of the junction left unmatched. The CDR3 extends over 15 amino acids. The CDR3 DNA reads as TGTGCCAGCAGCGGTGGGGGGACAGGTCTGGAGACCCAGTACTTC. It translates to CASSGGGTGLETQYF.

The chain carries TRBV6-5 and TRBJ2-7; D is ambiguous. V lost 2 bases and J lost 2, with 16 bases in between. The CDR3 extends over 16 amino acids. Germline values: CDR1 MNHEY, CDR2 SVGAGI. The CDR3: CASSYQPNRPTYEQYF. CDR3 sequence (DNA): TGTGCCAGCAGTTACCAACCTAACAGACCTACCTACGAGCAGTACTTC.

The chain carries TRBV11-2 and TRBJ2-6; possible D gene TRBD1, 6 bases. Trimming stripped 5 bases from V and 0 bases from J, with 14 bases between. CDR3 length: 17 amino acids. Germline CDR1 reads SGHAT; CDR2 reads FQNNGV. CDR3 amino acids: CASSHRDTFSGANVLTF. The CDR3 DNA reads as TGTGCCAGCAGCCACCGGGACACCTTCTCTGGGGCCAACGTCCTGACTTTC.

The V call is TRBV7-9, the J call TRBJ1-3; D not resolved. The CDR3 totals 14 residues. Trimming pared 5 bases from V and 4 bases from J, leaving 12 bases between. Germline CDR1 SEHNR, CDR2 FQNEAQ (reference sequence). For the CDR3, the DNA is TGTGCCAGCAGCACACCCCGCCCGGGAAACACCATATATTTT. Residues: CASSTPRPGNTIYF.

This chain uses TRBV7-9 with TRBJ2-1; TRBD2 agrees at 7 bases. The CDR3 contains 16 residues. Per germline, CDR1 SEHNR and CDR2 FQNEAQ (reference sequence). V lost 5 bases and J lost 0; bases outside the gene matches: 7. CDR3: CASSRPPSGSYNEQFF. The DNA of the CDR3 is TGTGCCAGCAGCCGGCCCCCTAGCGGCTCCTACAATGAGCAGTTCTTC.

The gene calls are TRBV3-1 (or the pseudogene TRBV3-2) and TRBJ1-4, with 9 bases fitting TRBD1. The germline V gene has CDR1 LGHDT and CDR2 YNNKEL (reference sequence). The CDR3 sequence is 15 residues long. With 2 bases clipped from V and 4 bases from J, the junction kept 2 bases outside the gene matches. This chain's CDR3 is CASSQTGQGNEKLFF. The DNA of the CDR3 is TGTGCCAGCAGCCAAACGGGACAGGGTAATGAAAAACTGTTTTTT.